Described below is a single T cell receptor (beta chain) sequence and its context. Its antigen specificity is not known. The sample holds no much larger clone one base away, and base qualities are not on file. The sample originates from a study of T cell repertoires in cytomegalovirus infection (dated 2019 in TCRdb). Notes on the research overall: Peptide stimulations targeted recently identified HLA-C-restricted CMV epitopes, whose presentation resists viral immunomodulation, together with well-studied HLA-B-restricted epitopes. Donor HLA type was relevant to the analysis, as public TCR beta signatures indicated carriage of CMV infection together with the matching HLA type.

Interpreted using the paper, the treatment or condition label stands for: in vitro stimulation with specific CMV peptide epitopes to enrich CMV-specific T cells. As encoded in the germline V gene, CDR1 is SGHVS while CDR2 is FNYEAQ. The CDR3, cysteine through valine, is 14 amino acids long. CDR3 DNA is the only sequence kept; it has 42 bases, read in frame from the first base. Deletion took 1 base off V and 0 bases off J, with a span of 7 bases between the germline ends. Here is what the overall study found, with its caveats: In both this cohort and an independent approximately 350-donor cohort, the cumulative frequency of public TCR beta family members distinguished carriers of CMV infection plus the relevant HLA type. The ex vivo response was dominated by HLA-C-restricted CMV-specific TCR beta clonotypes, and the single most frequent clonotype in two of eight donors was supplied by these HLA-C-restricted clonotypes.

TCRdb shows the sequencer as Illumina HiSeq 1500. The public reads were run again by TCRdb, first through fastp at Q25 and then through MiXCR, and only productive beta chains were kept. Identical CDR3 proteins give one entry, which carries the most common genes and DNA. The sample contains roughly 800,000 distinct CDR3 sequences, about 28% of them found a single time. The ten biggest clones cover less than 15% of the sample. The sequencing used cultured CD8+ T cells from PBMCs, collected from culture after CMV antigen stimulation. This TCR was recovered from a human donor in good health (CMV status not recorded). Some clones in this sample may be carry-over from other donors' samples. The chain uses TRBV7-6 and TRBJ2-7, and TRBD1 may be the D gene, going by 6 matching bases. The sequenced DNA is TGTGCCAGCAGCTTAGGACAGGACTCCTACGAGCAGTACGTC. Its translation is CASSLGQDSYEQYV.